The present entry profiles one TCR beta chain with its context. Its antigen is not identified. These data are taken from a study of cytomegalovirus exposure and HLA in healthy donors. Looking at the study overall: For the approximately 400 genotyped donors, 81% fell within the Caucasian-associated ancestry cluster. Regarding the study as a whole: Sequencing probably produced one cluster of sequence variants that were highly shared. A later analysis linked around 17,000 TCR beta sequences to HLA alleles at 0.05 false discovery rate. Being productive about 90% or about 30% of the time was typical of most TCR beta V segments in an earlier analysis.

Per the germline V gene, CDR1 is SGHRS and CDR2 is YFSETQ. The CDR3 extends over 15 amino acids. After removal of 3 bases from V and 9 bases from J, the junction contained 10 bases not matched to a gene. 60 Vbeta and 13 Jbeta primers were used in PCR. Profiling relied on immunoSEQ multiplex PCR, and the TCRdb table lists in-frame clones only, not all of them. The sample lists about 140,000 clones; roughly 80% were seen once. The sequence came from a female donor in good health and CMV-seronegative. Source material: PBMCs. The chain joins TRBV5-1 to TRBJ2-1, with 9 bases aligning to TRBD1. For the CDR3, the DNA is TGCGCCAGCAGCTCCGGGACAGGGAGTTCGGGTGAGCAGTTCTTC. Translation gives CASSSGTGSSGEQFF.